One and the same sample provided the 6 T cell receptor beta chains below, sequenced in a study of T cells in Graves' hyperthyroidism and ophthalmopathy. Researchers amplified the TCR beta CDR3 regions from RNA transcripts. The HTBI primer set drove a first-round RT-PCR of the TCR CDR3. TCRdb re-analysed the multiplex PCR reads in MiXCR, keeping a single row per CDR3 protein. The data show about 760,000 distinct CDR3 sequences, with around 40% seen just once and roughly 31% held by the top ten. The sample consisted of blood. The receptors shown here come from a woman aged 35 to 49 with Graves' hyperthyroidism.

This clonotype turned up a few times. The rearrangement uses TRBV4-1 and TRBJ2-7; TRBD2 matches at 7 bases. The CDR3 length is 14 residues. Unmatched junction bases numbered 3, after V lost 3 bases and J lost 1 base. Germline V gives CDR1 MGHRA, CDR2 YSYEKL. This CDR3 reads CASSQGEGSYEQYF. CDR3 DNA: TGCGCCAGCAGCCAGGGGGAGGGATCCTACGAGCAGTACTTC.

This chain links TRBV20-1 with TRBJ2-7; 8 nucleotides line up with TRBD2. The J segment lost 3 bases and the V segment lost 3 bases, leaving 10 bases of the junction unmatched. The CDR3 spans 15 residues. The germline V gene has CDR1 DFQATT and CDR2 SNEGSKA (reference sequence). The CDR3 nucleotides read TGCAGTGCTAGCCCGGGGGGGACTCCAATCTACGAGCAGTACTTC. Its translation is CSASPGGTPIYEQYF.

This clonotype was detected only a few times. The chain uses TRBV12-3 or TRBV12-4 and TRBJ1-1; D is ambiguous. The CDR3 is made up of 16 amino acids. The germline V and J ends were trimmed by 2 bases and 5 bases, with 18 bases remaining between them. The CDR3 loop reads CASSLFPAVRETEAFF. Here the CDR3 DNA reads TGTGCCAGCAGTTTATTTCCCGCCGTCCGGGAGACTGAAGCTTTCTTT.

The rearrangement links TRBV7-9 to TRBJ1-2, with 7 nucleotides matching TRBD1. Per the germline V gene, CDR1 is SEHNR and CDR2 is FQNEAQ (reference sequence). The V gene end was trimmed by 2 bases and the J gene end by 7 bases; junction bases not matched to a gene: 7. This CDR3 spans 14 amino acids. In DNA, the CDR3 is TGTGCCAGCAGCTTACCACAGGGGTTAGGTGGCTACACCTTC. Translated, it gives CASSLPQGLGGYTF.

The table lists this clonotype with a few counts. The chain uses TRBV7-9 and TRBJ2-2; D not certain. V was pared by 2 bases and J by 3 bases, with 13 bases between. The CDR3 extends over 16 amino acids. Germline CDR1 SEHNR, CDR2 FQNEAQ (reference sequence). In DNA, the CDR3 is TGTGCCAGCAGCTTAAGGACGAGTGTGGACACCGGGGAGCTGTTTTTT. Protein sequence: CASSLRTSVDTGELFF.

This chain links TRBV6-5 with TRBJ2-2, with D maybe TRBD1 (6 bases). Germline V CDR1 and CDR2: MNHEY, SVGAGI. V gave up 4 bases and J gave up 7 bases, with 10 bases separating them. The CDR3 extends over 13 amino acids. CDR3 coding DNA: TGTGCCAGCAGTTCAGGGGAACACGGGGAGCTGTTTTTT. This translates into CASSSGEHGELFF.